This T cell receptor (beta chain) was sequenced during a study of Ad26.COV2.S vaccination and SARS-CoV-2 variants. Study context: A participant enrolled in the COV1001 Ad26.COV2.S trial arm provided the sample.

Note on this clone: No antigen is known for it.

Study findings and constraints: The analyses of TCR breadth and depth may have understated the size of total T cell responses. After vaccination, substantial breadth of spike-specific CD8+ and CD4+ responses was reported.

This sample's treatment: around 19 received Ad26.COV2.S at low or high dose, single or two shots; about 5 received placebo; per-sample allocation not given. After the first vaccine or placebo injection, samples were drawn on day 63. Measured with immunoSEQ multiplex PCR; TCRdb has only the in-frame clones, and not every one. The sample carries more than 300,000 clones, around four fifths recorded once. From germline, CDR1 is ENHRY and CDR2 SYGVKD. This CDR3 spans 15 amino acids. V dropped 4 bases and J dropped 7; count of bases not matched to a gene: 11. The sequences come from peripheral blood, collected in a trial of Ad26.COV2.S vaccine versus placebo. The chain combines TRBV10-3 with TRBJ1-2; TRBD1 agrees at 8 bases. This TCR came from a person aged 18 to 65 who received the Ad26.COV2.S COVID-19 vaccine or a placebo. In DNA form, the CDR3 reads TGTGCCATCAGTGTCGAAGGACAGGGTACAACTGGCTACACCTTC. This gives the protein CAISVEGQGTTGYTF.